Included here is one T cell receptor beta chain sequence, with context. The CDR3 totals 15 residues. The V gene's germline CDR1 is ENHRY and CDR2 SYGVKD. V gave up 2 bases and J gave up 4 bases, with 14 bases separating them. The data were obtained in a study of blood T cell repertoires in COVID-19. Study as a whole: Samples taken during acute and convalescent COVID-19 were collected in the United States, Italy and Spain. In each case, the material was cDNA or gDNA derived from T cells, B-cell-depleted T cells, or PBMCs.

Methods used by the authors: Amplifying reference gene primers gave estimates of nucleated cell counts. Produced via immunoSEQ multiplex PCR; TCRdb's table is partial and in-frame only. D and trimming come from the DNA, and the V and J calls and clone size come from that table. Among 55,000 to 80,000 clones listed, around 83% were seen once. The origin of this receptor is a human donor in a cohort sampled during active COVID-19. Sample: peripheral blood. V usage is TRBV10-3 and J usage is TRBJ1-1; D is unresolved. The CDR3 spells CAISEPRVVGTEAFF. Written as DNA, the CDR3 is TGTGCCATCAGTGAGCCACGGGTAGTGGGCACTGAAGCTTTCTTT.